The source of this T cell receptor beta chain is a study of T cells in Graves' hyperthyroidism and ophthalmopathy. Background on the study: The blood sample was taken at first diagnosis, before treatment began. Study conclusions and caveats: Before onset, ophthalmopathy was predicted by the model a median around 6.5 months earlier.

Trimming took 5 bases from V and 7 from J; bases not matched to a gene: 7. The CDR3 contains 15 residues. Germline lookup yields CDR1 SEHNR and CDR2 FQNEAQ (reference sequence). Amplification targeted TCR beta CDR3 regions from RNA transcripts. The study used the HTBI primer set for a first-round RT-PCR of the TCR CDR3. TCRdb analysed the multiplex PCR reads with MiXCR anew, one entry per CDR3 protein. This table has more than 350,000 distinct CDR3 sequences, approximately 14% appearing once. Lactation, pregnancy, other autoimmune disease or uncontrolled infection led to exclusion of patients. Diagnoses rested on clinical symptoms, serum thyroxine and TRAb, thyroid ultrasound and orbital computed tomography. Note on this clonotype: Its specificity is unknown.

The chain combines TRBV7-9 with TRBJ1-4; 10 nucleotides match TRBD1. This TCR was recovered from a woman aged 55-69 years with Graves' ophthalmopathy. The source material was blood. Here the CDR3 reads CASSTGQGRVEKLFF. DNA of the CDR3: TGTGCCAGCAGCACGGGACAGGGGCGGGTTGAAAAACTGTTTTTT.